Listed here is a single TCR beta chain. This sample was taken from a study of blood T cell repertoires in COVID-19. V was clipped by 2 bases and J by 1 base; unmatched bases: 6. The CDR3 totals 17 residues. Germline values: CDR1 MGHDK, CDR2 SYGVNS. Each recovered donor of Cohort 3 presented with two negative PCRs, clearance, or symptom resolution. Profiled with immunoSEQ multiplex PCR; TCRdb holds only in-frame clones, not every one. The sample has hundreds of thousands of clones, roughly nine tenths seen once. The rearrangement links TRBV25-1 to TRBJ2-2, with 8 positions matching TRBD1. Sequencing was done on a sample of PBMCs or T cells enriched from blood (not recorded which). The source is a woman aged 55-75 years who had recovered from COVID-19. The CDR3 DNA reads as TGTGCCAGCAGTGAACAGACAGGGGCGCTGAACACCGGGGAGCTGTTTTTT. Amino acid sequence: CASSEQTGALNTGELFF.